The 17 T cell receptor beta chains reported below all come from one sample, sequenced in a study of T cell responses to AZD1222 COVID-19 vaccine. This table comes from immunoSEQ multiplex PCR, and its TCRdb copy is limited to in-frame clones, with some not included. Found here are around 100,000 clones, 75% to 90% of them singletons; the top ten hold around 8.7%. This sample comprised peripheral blood, obtained on day 0 of AZD1222 vaccination. These receptors all stem from an adult in good health.

This clone showed up just once. The chain employs TRBV19 and TRBJ1-2, with D unclear. CDR1 LNHDA and CDR2 SQIVND come from the germline V gene (reference sequence). Trimming shortened V by 6 bases and J by 8 bases, and 13 bases separated the two germline ends. The CDR3 has 12 residues. CDR3 DNA: TGTGCCAGTAGCAAATCTGAACAAGGCTACACCTTC. It encodes CASSKSEQGYTF.

V and J are TRBV4-1 and TRBJ2-2; D is possibly TRBD2 (6 bases). The CDR3 extends over 17 amino acids. Looked up from germline, CDR1 is MGHRA and CDR2 is YSYEKL. V lost 1 base, J lost 1 base, and 13 bases lay in between. Here the CDR3 DNA reads TGCGCCAGCAGCCAAGTGGGGCTAGCGCAGAACACCGGGGAGCTGTTTTTT. As protein: CASSQVGLAQNTGELFF.

V is TRBV6-5 and J is TRBJ1-5; weak D call: TRBD1 (5 bases). V was trimmed by 10 bases and J by 5 bases, leaving 21 bases between them. This CDR3 is 15 amino acids long. Per the germline V gene, CDR1 is MNHEY and CDR2 is SVGAGI. The DNA of the CDR3 is TGTGCCACTCTCCGGGGGGGAAATGTGGATCAGCCCCAGCATTTT. As protein: CATLRGGNVDQPQHF.

J is TRBJ2-7 and V is TRBV5-1; D possibly corresponds to TRBD2 (6 bases). Trimming took 3 bases from V and 4 from J, leaving 14 bases between them. There are 14 residues in the CDR3. CDR1 is SGHRS, CDR2 YFSETQ, per germline. CDR3 region: CASSSSGTGYEQYF. The CDR3, as DNA: TGCGCCAGCAGCTCGTCCGGGACTGGATACGAGCAGTACTTC.

This rearrangement joins TRBV12-3 or TRBV12-4 to TRBJ1-1; tentative D call: TRBD1 (5 bases). Between the trimmed V and J ends, which lost 8 bases and 8 bases, there was a span of 12 bases. This CDR3 region has 11 residues. The CDR3 DNA sequence: TGTGCCAGCGGGGAGGGGTCGGAAGCTTTCTTT. It yields the protein CASGEGSEAFF.

The chain employs TRBV5-6 and TRBJ1-2; no firm D call. Germline loops: CDR1 SGHDT, CDR2 YYEEEE. Trimming took 5 bases from V and 8 from J, leaving 13 bases between them. The CDR3 is 12 amino acids. In DNA, the CDR3 is TGTGCCAGCAGTCCGGGTGTTGGGGGCTACACCTTC. It is translated as CASSPGVGGYTF.

This sequence joins TRBV7-2 and TRBJ2-4; a weak D match, TRBD1 (5 bases). Trimming left V 6 bases short and J 1 base short, with 16 bases between. Germline V gene data show CDR1 as SGHTA and CDR2 as FQGNSA. The CDR3 totals 16 residues. CDR3: CASSSQGNWAKNIQYF. CDR3 in DNA: TGTGCCAGCAGTTCCCAGGGTAATTGGGCCAAAAACATTCAGTACTTC.

J is TRBJ2-7 and V is TRBV28, with 7 bases fitting TRBD2. Unmatched junction bases numbered 6, after V lost 3 bases and J lost 4 bases. This CDR3 is 14 amino acids long. CDR1 MDHEN and CDR2 SYDVKM come from the germline V gene. The CDR3 DNA follows: TGTGCCAGCAGTTTCCCCTTAGCGGGTTACGAGCAGTACTTC. Protein product: CASSFPLAGYEQYF.

The V gene is TRBV6-5, the J gene TRBJ1-5, with a tentative D call TRBD1 (5 bases). Germline V CDR1 and CDR2: MNHEY, SVGAGI. CDR3 length equals 14 residues. V gave up 0 bases and J gave up 6 bases, with 9 bases separating them. The CDR3 loop reads CASSYSGTGQPQHF. The CDR3, as DNA: TGTGCCAGCAGTTACTCCGGGACGGGTCAGCCCCAGCATTTT.

The chain is built from TRBV28 and TRBJ1-6; D remains ambiguous. CDR1 and CDR2 from the germline V gene are MDHEN and SYDVKM. The CDR3 is made up of 14 amino acids. The ends were cut back, 2 bases at V and 6 bases at J, with 8 bases in the middle. The CDR3 protein is CASSLVQVNSPLHF. CDR3 nucleotide sequence: TGTGCCAGCAGTTTAGTGCAGGTTAATTCACCCCTCCACTTT.

This chain's CDR3 is CASSQVLASYGELFF. Here the CDR3 DNA reads TGCGCCAGCAGCCAAGTACTGGCCTCGTACGGGGAGCTGTTTTTT. V usage is TRBV4-1 and J usage is TRBJ2-2; D is unclear. Trimming took off 1 base at V and 7 bases at J, with 13 bases between the two ends. Germline V gives CDR1 MGHRA, CDR2 YSYEKL. CDR3 length equals 15 residues.

The chain uses TRBV2 and TRBJ2-1; 13 positions agree with TRBD2. CDR1 SNHLY and CDR2 FYNNEI come from the germline V gene. V gave up 6 bases and J gave up 6 bases; unmatched junction bases: 5. The CDR3 sequence is 15 residues long. In DNA, the CDR3 is TGTGCCAGCAGACCACTAGCGGGGGGGCTCAATGAGCAGTTCTTC. As protein: CASRPLAGGLNEQFF. Full variable domain (rest looked up from reference TRBV2 and TRBJ2-1): EPEVTQTPSHQVTQMGQEVILRCVPISNHLYFYWYRQILGQKVEFLVSFYNNEISEKSEIFDDQFSVERPDGSNFTLKIRSTKLEDSAMYFCASRPLAGGLNEQFFGPGTRLTVL.

This rearrangement joins TRBV27 to TRBJ1-6, with unresolved D. The germline V and J ends were trimmed by 6 bases and 7 bases, with 13 bases remaining between them. From germline, CDR1 is MNHEY and CDR2 SMNVEV (reference sequence). The CDR3 consists of 14 residues. CDR3 sequence: CASSSTVGNSPLHF. CDR3 coding DNA: TGTGCCAGCAGCTCCACGGTGGGGAATTCACCCCTCCACTTT.

The chain carries TRBV5-6 and TRBJ2-1; D is ambiguous. Trimming removed 6 bases at V and 0 bases at J, with 7 bases between. Per germline, CDR1 SGHDT and CDR2 YYEEEE. The CDR3 contains 13 residues. CDR3 residues: CASNFGSYNEQFF. CDR3 DNA sequence: TGTGCCAGCAACTTTGGCTCCTACAATGAGCAGTTCTTC.

This chain connects TRBV4-3 to TRBJ2-1, with D perhaps TRBD1 or TRBD2 (6 bases each). V was trimmed by 0 bases and J by 14 bases, leaving 14 bases between them. Germline V CDR1 and CDR2: LGHNA, YSLEER. CDR3 length equals 13 residues. CDR3 nucleotide sequence: TGCGCCAGCAGCCAAGATTTCGGGGGCTGGAAGTTCTTC. Translating it yields CASSQDFGGWKFF.

The CDR3 sequence: CASSPKLQREVSYEQYF. The CDR3 DNA sequence: TGCGCCAGCAGCCCCAAGCTGCAGCGGGAGGTTTCCTACGAGCAGTACTTC. The chain carries TRBV4-1 and TRBJ2-7; TRBD2 aligns across 9 bases. With V trimmed by 4 bases and J by 1 base, 11 bases remained unmatched. The CDR3 is 17 amino acids. In germline, CDR1 is MGHRA, CDR2 YSYEKL.

The chain employs TRBV5-1 and TRBJ2-3, with 8 bases aligning to TRBD1. J lost 2 bases, V lost 5 bases, and 7 bases had no gene match. This CDR3 has 15 amino acids. CDR1 SGHRS and CDR2 YFSETQ come from the germline V gene. The CDR3 DNA is TGCGCCAGCAGGGAAGGGGACAGGTACACAGATACGCAGTATTTT. It translates to CASREGDRYTDTQYF.